Given below is one T cell receptor beta chain in context. The antigen remains undetermined. These data are taken from a study of Ad26.COV2.S vaccination and SARS-CoV-2 variants. Study results and limitations: Using TCR breadth and depth analyses may have led to underestimated total T cell responses. Post-vaccination breadth of spike-specific CD8+ and CD4+ T cell responses was reportedly substantial.

Clones were read by immunoSEQ multiplex PCR, and TCRdb kept only the in-frame ones, dropping some. The sample lists 350,000 to 450,000 clones, roughly 94% occurring once. Germline lookup yields CDR1 SGHNT and CDR2 YYREEE (reference sequence). CDR3 size: 16 residues. The V and J ends lost 4 bases and 0 bases respectively, with 17 bases between them. This TCR was recovered from a human donor who had recovered from COVID-19. Sequenced here: peripheral blood, sampled after recovery from COVID-19. This rearrangement joins TRBV5-4 to TRBJ2-7; D uncertain. The CDR3 DNA reads as TGTGCCAGCAGCCCGACATGGACGGTTAGCTCCTACGAGCAGTACTTC. It yields the protein CASSPTWTVSSYEQYF.